This TCR beta chain was documented in a study of regulatory T cells in long-lasting Graves disease. Time point noted: persistent/refractory GD, antithyroid drugs over 5 years with positive TRAb. Generation of the TCR library employed RNA extracted from PBMCs. Construction of the TCR beta libraries employed iRepertoire HTBI primers in conjunction with Arm-PCR of CDR3 regions. MiXCR, applied by TCRdb to the multiplex PCR reads, yields one record per CDR3 protein. The data show over 650,000 distinct CDR3 sequences, 25% to 35% seen once. This clonotype has only a few counts. The antigen remains undetermined. The CDR3 is 14 residues long. With V trimmed by 1 base and J by 8 bases, 5 bases remained unmatched. Per the germline V gene, CDR1 is LGHDT and CDR2 is YNNKEL (reference sequence). Study-wide points: When disease was persistent, TRBV28, TRBJ1-2 and TRBJ2-5 were the favored segments.

The J gene is TRBJ1-2, the V gene TRBV3-1, with 9 bases lining up with TRBD1. This receptor was taken from a female donor with Graves disease. Sequenced here: peripheral blood mononuclear cells (PBMCs), sampled when the disease was refractory, from a patient treated with antithyroid drugs. The CDR3 sequence: CASSQVQGAAGYTF. CDR3 nucleotide sequence: TGTGCCAGCAGCCAAGTACAGGGGGCGGCCGGCTACACCTTC.